This TCR beta chain was retrieved from a study of T cells after yellow fever vaccination. Using its own MiXCR run on the 5' RACE reads, TCRdb lists one record per CDR3 protein. The sample has about 330,000 distinct CDR3 sequences, roughly 4% seen once. The germline V gene encodes CDR1 LGHNA and CDR2 YSLEER. Trimming cost V 1 base and J 0 bases, with 12 bases left between them. This CDR3 spans 16 amino acids. There are a few counts of this clonotype. The target antigen is unknown. General study findings and limits: FACS-sorted repertoires could contain abundant clonotypes contaminating from the bulk population.

The receptor was isolated from a man younger than 35 who received the YFV17D yellow fever vaccine. Sequencing used PBMCs, obtained 5 days after the yellow fever booster vaccination. The gene calls are TRBV4-3 and TRBJ1-2; the D is unclear. In DNA form, the CDR3 reads TGCGCCAGCAGCCAAGTTCCCGGGAGGTCTAACTATGGCTACACCTTC. Its protein product is CASSQVPGRSNYGYTF.